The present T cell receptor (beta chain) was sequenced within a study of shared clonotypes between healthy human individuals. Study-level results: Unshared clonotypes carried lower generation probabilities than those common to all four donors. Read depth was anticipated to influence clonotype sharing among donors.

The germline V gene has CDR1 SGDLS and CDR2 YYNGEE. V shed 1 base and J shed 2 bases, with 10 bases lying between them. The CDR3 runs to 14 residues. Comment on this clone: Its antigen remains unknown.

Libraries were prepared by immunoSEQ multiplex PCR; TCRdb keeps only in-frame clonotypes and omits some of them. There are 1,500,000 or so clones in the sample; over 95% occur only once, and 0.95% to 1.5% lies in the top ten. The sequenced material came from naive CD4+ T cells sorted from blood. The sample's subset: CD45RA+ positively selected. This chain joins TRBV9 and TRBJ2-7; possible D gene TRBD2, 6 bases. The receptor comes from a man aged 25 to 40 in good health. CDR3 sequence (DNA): TGTGCCAGCAGCGTATTCCCGGGAGCCTACGAGCAGTACTTC. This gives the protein CASSVFPGAYEQYF.